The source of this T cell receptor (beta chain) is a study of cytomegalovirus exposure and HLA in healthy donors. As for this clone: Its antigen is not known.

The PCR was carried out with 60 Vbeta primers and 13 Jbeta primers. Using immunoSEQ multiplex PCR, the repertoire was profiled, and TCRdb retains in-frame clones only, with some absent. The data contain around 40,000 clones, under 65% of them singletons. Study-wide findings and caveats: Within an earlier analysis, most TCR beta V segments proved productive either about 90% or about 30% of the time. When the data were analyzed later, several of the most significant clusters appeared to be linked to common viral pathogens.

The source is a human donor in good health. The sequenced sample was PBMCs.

CDR3 sequence: CASSEGTGSEKLFF. The CDR3 DNA follows: TGTGCCAGCAGTGAGGGGACAGGGTCTGAAAAACTGTTTTTT. The chain is built from TRBV2 and TRBJ1-4; 9 nucleotides agree with TRBD1. Looked up from germline, CDR1 is SNHLY and CDR2 is FYNNEI. J was trimmed by 7 bases and V by 3 bases; bases with no gene match: 3. CDR3 length: 14 amino acids.